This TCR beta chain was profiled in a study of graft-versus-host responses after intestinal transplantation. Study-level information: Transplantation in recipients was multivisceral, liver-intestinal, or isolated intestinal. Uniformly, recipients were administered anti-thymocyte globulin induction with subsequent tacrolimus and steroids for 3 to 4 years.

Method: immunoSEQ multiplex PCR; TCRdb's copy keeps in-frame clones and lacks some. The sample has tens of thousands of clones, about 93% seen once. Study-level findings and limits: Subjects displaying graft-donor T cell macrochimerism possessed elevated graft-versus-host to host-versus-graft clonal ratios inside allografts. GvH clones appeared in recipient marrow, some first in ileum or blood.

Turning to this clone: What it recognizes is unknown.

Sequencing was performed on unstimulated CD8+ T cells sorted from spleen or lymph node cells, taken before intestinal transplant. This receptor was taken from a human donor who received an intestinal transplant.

The CDR3 DNA follows: TGTGCCAGCAGTTCCAGCACTAGCGCCCAAGAGACCCAGTACTTC. Its protein is CASSSSTSAQETQYF. The chain is built from TRBV27 and TRBJ2-5; 7 positions agree with TRBD2. The germline CDR1 and CDR2 sequences are MNHEY and SMNVEV (reference sequence). V gave up 4 bases and J gave up 1 base; unmatched junction bases: 6. CDR3 length equals 15 residues.